This T cell receptor beta chain emerged from a study of glioma-infiltrating T cells. Study observations and caveats: Gliomas, especially low-grade, showed above-expected tissue-blood divergence; non-neoplastic patients showed below.

Comment on this clonotype: Its antigen is not known.

The CDR3 loop spans 17 amino acids. CDR1 and CDR2 (germline): SGHAT, FQNNGV. V was clipped by 2 bases and J by 5 bases; unmatched bases: 7. Amplification of TCR alpha and beta CDR3 regions from RNA used iRepertoire nested multiplex PCR. TCRdb reprocessed the multiplex PCR reads with MiXCR, giving one entry per CDR3 protein. The sample holds about 130,000 distinct CDR3 sequences; around 25% are singletons and the top ten take under 35%. The chain uses TRBV11-2 and TRBJ2-5; 14 positions match TRBD2. Sequenced material: glioma tissue, nonneoplastic brain tissue, or PBMCs (not recorded which). This clonotype was obtained from a human donor with low-grade glioma or glioblastoma, undergoing nonglioma brain surgery, or in good health (not recorded which). DNA for the CDR3: TGTGCCAGCAGCTTAATATGGACTAGCGGGGGGACTGAGACCCAGTACTTC. It codes for CASSLIWTSGGTETQYF.